Following are 28 T cell receptor beta chains from one sample sequenced in a study of blood T cell repertoires in COVID-19. Method: immunoSEQ multiplex PCR; TCRdb's copy keeps in-frame clones and lacks some. The sample includes some 97,000 clones, around 90% of them seen just once. Sequencing was performed on peripheral blood. Receptors originate from a human donor in a cohort sampled during active COVID-19.

This clone was picked up one time. This sequence joins TRBV7-2 and TRBJ2-5; D is perhaps TRBD1 (6 bases). Germline CDR1 and CDR2: SGHTA and FQGNSA. The V gene lost 4 bases and the J gene lost 0 bases, with 6 bases spanning the gap. This CDR3 spans 13 amino acids. Written as DNA, the CDR3 is TGTGCCAGCAGCTGGACAGACCAAGAGACCCAGTACTTC. This sequence encodes CASSWTDQETQYF.

This chain connects TRBV6-5 to TRBJ1-1, with unresolved D. Germline CDR1 MNHEY, CDR2 SVGAGI. This CDR3 comprises 13 residues. Trimming stripped 6 bases from V and 1 base from J, with 9 bases between. In DNA form, the CDR3 reads TGTGCCAGCAGCGTAAACAGGAACACTGAAGCTTTCTTT. Its protein product is CASSVNRNTEAFF.

This clone was picked up one time. The V call is TRBV2, the J call TRBJ1-6, with 8 bases fitting TRBD1. V trimming: 8 bases; J trimming: 9 bases; junction bases outside the gene matches: 9. CDR3 length: 14 amino acids. The germline gives CDR1 SNHLY, CDR2 FYNNEI. Written as DNA, the CDR3 is TGTGCCAGCCTTACAGGGGGGTATGGTTCACCCCTCCACTTT. Translated, it gives CASLTGGYGSPLHF.

The chain recombines TRBV7-9 with TRBJ1-5; no reliable D call. The CDR3 spans 18 residues. Trimming removed 5 bases from V and 5 bases from J, with 25 bases in between. Germline lookup yields CDR1 SEHNR and CDR2 FQNEAQ (reference sequence). CDR3 nucleotide sequence: TGTGCCAGCAGCCCCGGAAGAGGTATGCCTTTTCCCGATCAGCCCCAGCATTTT. Translated: CASSPGRGMPFPDQPQHF.

The J gene is TRBJ1-5, the V gene TRBV20-1, with 8 bases identical to TRBD1. CDR1 and CDR2 from the germline V gene are DFQATT and SNEGSKA (reference sequence). The trim removed 6 bases at V and 6 bases at J, leaving 13 bases unmatched. The CDR3 is 15 amino acids. CDR3 protein: CSASRSGQGGQPQHF. DNA of the CDR3: TGCAGTGCCAGTCGATCAGGACAGGGCGGTCAGCCCCAGCATTTT.

The chain has TRBV5-1 and TRBJ2-2; weak D call: TRBD1 (6 bases). Germline V CDR1 and CDR2: SGHRS, YFSETQ. Between the trimmed V and J ends, which lost 2 bases and 3 bases, there was a span of 11 bases. CDR3 length: 15 residues. CDR3: CASSFKGVDTGELFF. DNA of the CDR3: TGCGCCAGCAGCTTTAAGGGGGTAGACACCGGGGAGCTGTTTTTT.

This chain uses TRBV7-2 with TRBJ2-4; tentative D call: TRBD1 (5 bases). The CDR3 sequence is 15 residues long. Trimming took 1 base from V and 2 from J, leaving 9 bases between them. In germline, CDR1 is SGHTA, CDR2 FQGNSA. CDR3 protein: CASSLGRETKNIQYF. As DNA, the CDR3 is TGTGCCAGCAGCTTAGGCAGGGAAACCAAAAACATTCAGTACTTC.

The chain uses TRBV19 and TRBJ2-1; D remains ambiguous. The CDR3 loop spans 12 amino acids. Germline CDR1 reads LNHDA; CDR2 reads SQIVND (reference sequence). Deletions cut 5 bases from V and 9 bases from J, with 11 bases between. The CDR3 nucleotides read TGTGCCAGTAGTCCCACCCTCGGTGAGCAGTTCTTC. Translated, it gives CASSPTLGEQFF.

CDR3 in amino acids: CASSLAMGQLNTEAFF. DNA for the CDR3: TGCGCCAGCAGCTTGGCCATGGGACAGTTAAACACTGAAGCTTTCTTT. The V call is TRBV5-1, the J call TRBJ1-1, with 7 bases lining up with TRBD1. Germline V lookup: CDR1 SGHRS, CDR2 YFSETQ. V shed 0 bases, J shed 2 bases, and the junction held 7 bases outside the gene matches. The CDR3 sequence is 16 residues long.

The V gene is TRBV5-1, the J gene TRBJ1-1; 7 bases are shared with TRBD1. Germline CDR1 is SGHRS and CDR2 is YFSETQ. CDR3 size: 19 residues. The junction had 18 bases not matched to a gene; V was cut back by 4 bases and J by 0 bases. The CDR3 spells CASSPQFHTGAGMNTEAFF. DNA for the CDR3: TGCGCCAGCAGCCCCCAATTCCATACAGGGGCCGGCATGAACACTGAAGCTTTCTTT.

The rearrangement uses TRBV11-2 and TRBJ2-1; 7 bases are a match to TRBD2. Germline V gene data show CDR1 as SGHAT and CDR2 as FQNNGV. There are 16 residues in the CDR3. V was clipped by 4 bases and J by 0 bases; unmatched bases: 6. The CDR3 here is CASSSPSGASYNEQFF. The CDR3 DNA follows: TGTGCCAGCAGCTCCCCAAGCGGGGCCTCCTACAATGAGCAGTTCTTC.

This rearrangement joins TRBV7-6 to TRBJ2-5; TRBD2 agrees at 7 bases. CDR1 and CDR2 from the germline V gene are SGHVS and FNYEAQ. The CDR3 totals 14 residues. V lost 3 bases, J lost 5 bases, and 6 bases stayed unmatched. In DNA, the CDR3 is TGTGCCAGCAGCTTTGGGCCGGGAGGCGAGACCCAGTACTTC. Its translation: CASSFGPGGETQYF.

The chain employs TRBV7-3 and TRBJ2-2; D unclear. The CDR3 is made up of 11 amino acids. The ends were cut back, 5 bases at V and 4 bases at J, with 2 bases in the middle. CDR1 is SGHTA, CDR2 FQGTGA, per germline. The CDR3 nucleotides are TGTGCCAGCAGCCGCACCGGGGAGCTGTTTTTT. Translated: CASSRTGELFF. The full variable domain, in which reference TRBV7-3 and TRBJ2-2 provide the parts outside the CDR3, is GAGVSQTPSNKVTEKGKYVELRCDPISGHTALYWYRQSLGQGPEFLIYFQGTGAADDSGLPNDRFFAVRPEGSVSTLKIQRTERGDSAVYLCASSRTGELFFGEGSRLTVL.

The rearrangement joins TRBV12-3 or TRBV12-4 to TRBJ2-5, with D unresolved. Trimming left V 4 bases short and J 4 bases short, with 10 bases between. The CDR3 is made up of 13 amino acids. In nucleotides, the CDR3 is TGTGCCAGCAGTTCCACGGGTCGAGAGACCCAGTACTTC. This codes for CASSSTGRETQYF.

V gene TRBV4-1 combines with J gene TRBJ1-1, with a weak D call TRBD1 (5 bases). V lost 1 base and J lost 7, with 10 bases in between. This CDR3 spans 13 amino acids. The germline CDR1 and CDR2 sequences are MGHRA and YSYEKL. This CDR3 is CASSQVNQGEAFF. CDR3 nucleotide sequence: TGCGCCAGCAGCCAAGTAAACCAGGGTGAAGCTTTCTTT.

The J gene is TRBJ2-2, the V gene TRBV3-1 (or the pseudogene TRBV3-2); tentative D call: TRBD1 (6 bases). V dropped 0 bases and J dropped 3 bases, with 14 bases sitting between them. The CDR3 is 17 residues long. Germline CDR1 is LGHDT and CDR2 is YNNKEL (reference sequence). The CDR3 coding sequence is TGTGCCAGCAGCCAAGACTTCCAGGACAGACACACCGGGGAGCTGTTTTTT. Translating gives CASSQDFQDRHTGELFF.

Notes on this clone: The identical CDR3 is also encoded by other nucleotide sequences in the sample. V and J are TRBV12-3 or TRBV12-4 and TRBJ2-1; D is undetermined. The CDR3 extends over 11 amino acids. V lost 3 bases to trimming and J lost 7 bases, with 4 bases between them. This CDR3 is CASSFSNEQFF. The CDR3 DNA reads as TGTGCCAGCAGTTTTTCAAATGAGCAGTTCTTC.

V and J are TRBV29-1 and TRBJ2-2; possibly TRBD1 for D (5 bases). CDR3 length equals 15 residues. Germline V gene lookup returns CDR1 SQVTM and CDR2 ANQGSEA. Trimming shortened V by 1 base and J by 5 bases, and 14 bases separated the two germline ends. CDR3 nucleotide sequence: TGCAGCGTTGAAGTAGGTGGGGCACTAACCGGGGAGCTGTTTTTT. Protein product: CSVEVGGALTGELFF.

This clone came up a few times. The rearrangement joins TRBV23-1 to TRBJ1-2; D is perhaps TRBD1 (6 bases). TRBV23-1 is classed as an ORF, of uncertain function. The CDR3 extends over 13 amino acids. Trimming shortened V by 6 bases and J by 5 bases, and 13 bases separated the two germline ends. The CDR3 DNA sequence: TGCGCCAGCAGCCCTGGACAGTTTTATGGCTACACCTTC. This translates into CASSPGQFYGYTF.

V and J are TRBV5-3 and TRBJ2-5, with 14 nucleotides matching TRBD2. TRBV5-3 is noted as an ORF with a role that remains uncertain. V lost 6 bases to trimming and J lost 4 bases; unmatched junction nucleotides: 11. This CDR3 has 17 residues. This CDR3 is CARTGGSGTSGGETQYF. In DNA form, the CDR3 reads TGTGCCAGAACTGGGGGCTCCGGGACTAGCGGGGGAGAGACCCAGTACTTC.

This clone showed up just a few times. V usage is TRBV30 and J usage is TRBJ2-7; possible D gene TRBD1, 5 bases. Germline V CDR1 and CDR2: GTSNPN, SVGIG (reference sequence). Between the trimmed V and J ends, which lost 1 base and 3 bases, there was a span of 10 bases. The CDR3 is 13 amino acids. The CDR3 coding sequence is TGTGCCTGGAGTGGACAGTTAGGCTACGAGCAGTACTTC. Translation gives CAWSGQLGYEQYF.

The chain uses TRBV19 and TRBJ2-3, with D unclear. The CDR3 runs 12 residues. Germline V gene data show CDR1 as LNHDA and CDR2 as SQIVND (reference sequence). V was cut by 8 bases and J by 4 bases, with 10 bases left in between. The CDR3 protein is CASGIAADTQYF. CDR3 DNA: TGTGCCAGTGGCATAGCAGCAGATACGCAGTATTTT.

The count of this clone is one. V and J are TRBV7-2 and TRBJ1-3; no definite D call. From germline, CDR1 is SGHTA and CDR2 FQGNSA. V lost 4 bases and J 2 bases, leaving 6 bases between the germline ends. The CDR3 extends over 13 amino acids. This CDR3 is CASSSTTGNTIYF. CDR3 nucleotides: TGTGCCAGCAGCTCCACAACTGGAAACACCATATATTTT. Variable domain in full (rest from reference TRBV7-2 and TRBJ1-3): GAGVSQSPSNKVTEKGKDVELRCDPISGHTALYWYRQSLGQGLEFLIYFQGNSAPDKSGLPSDRFSAERTGGSVSTLTIQRTQQEDSAVYLCASSSTTGNTIYFGEGSWLTVV.

The sample holds one count of this clone. The chain links TRBV15 to TRBJ1-2; 7 bases are a match to TRBD1. Trimming removed 4 bases from V and 3 bases from J; junction bases left unmatched: 11. The CDR3 contains 16 residues. Germline CDR1 LNHNV, CDR2 YYDKDF (reference sequence). The CDR3 nucleotides read TGTGCCACCAGCACTCCGAGGGGGCGCATCCACTATGGCTACACCTTC. Protein product: CATSTPRGRIHYGYTF.

The rearrangement links TRBV5-1 to TRBJ2-1; D uncertain. CDR1 and CDR2 from the germline V gene are SGHRS and YFSETQ. Between the trimmed V and J ends, which lost 0 bases and 8 bases, there was a span of 18 bases. The CDR3 is made up of 16 amino acids. The CDR3 DNA follows: TGCGCCAGCAGCTTGGACGTATACCCTGCGAGTCATGAGCAGTTCTTC. Its translation is CASSLDVYPASHEQFF.

The gene calls are TRBV6-1 and TRBJ2-7; D possibly corresponds to TRBD2 (5 bases). Germline V gives CDR1 MNHNS, CDR2 SASEGT. The CDR3 spans 14 residues. The germline V and J ends were trimmed by 2 bases and 7 bases, with 15 bases remaining between them. The CDR3 nucleotides read TGTGCCAGCAGTGAAAGGGTCCGGACGGGGGAGCAGTACTTC. It translates to CASSERVRTGEQYF.

This clone appeared many times. The chain combines TRBV7-2 with TRBJ1-1, with 7 nucleotides matching TRBD1. This CDR3 has 16 amino acids. Unmatched junction bases numbered 7, after V lost 3 bases and J lost 0 bases. CDR1 SGHTA and CDR2 FQGNSA come from the germline V gene. The CDR3 loop is CASSLLGQILNTEAFF. The CDR3 coding sequence is TGTGCCAGCAGCTTGTTGGGACAGATCTTGAACACTGAAGCTTTCTTT. Combining the CDR3 with reference TRBV7-2 and TRBJ1-1 gives the whole variable domain GAGVSQSPSNKVTEKGKDVELRCDPISGHTALYWYRQSLGQGLEFLIYFQGNSAPDKSGLPSDRFSAERTGGSVSTLTIQRTQQEDSAVYLCASSLLGQILNTEAFFGQGTRLTVV.

The chain has TRBV5-6 and TRBJ2-1, with 7 bases lining up with TRBD2. Per the germline V gene, CDR1 is SGHDT and CDR2 is YYEEEE. V gave up 4 bases and J gave up 4 bases; unmatched junction bases: 8. The CDR3 is made up of 15 amino acids. CDR3 nucleotides: TGTGCCAGCAGCCCAGGGACTATTCAATACAATGAGCAGTTCTTC. This sequence encodes CASSPGTIQYNEQFF.